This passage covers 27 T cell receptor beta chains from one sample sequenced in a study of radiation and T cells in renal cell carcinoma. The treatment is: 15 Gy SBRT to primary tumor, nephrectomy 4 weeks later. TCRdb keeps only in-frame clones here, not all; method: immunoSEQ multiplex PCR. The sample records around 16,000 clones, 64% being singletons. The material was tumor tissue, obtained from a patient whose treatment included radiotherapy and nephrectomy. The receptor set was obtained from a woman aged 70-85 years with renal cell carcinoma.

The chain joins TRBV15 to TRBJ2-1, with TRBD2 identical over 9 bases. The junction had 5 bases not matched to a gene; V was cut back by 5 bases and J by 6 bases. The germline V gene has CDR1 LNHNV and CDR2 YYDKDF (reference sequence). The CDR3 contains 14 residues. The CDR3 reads CATSQAGGGNEQFF. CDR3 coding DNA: TGTGCCACCAGCCAGGCGGGGGGGGGCAATGAGCAGTTCTTC.

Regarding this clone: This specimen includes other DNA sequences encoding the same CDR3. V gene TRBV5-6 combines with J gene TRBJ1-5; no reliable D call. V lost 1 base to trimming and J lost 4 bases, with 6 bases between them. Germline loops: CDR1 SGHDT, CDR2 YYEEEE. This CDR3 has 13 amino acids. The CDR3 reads CASSLLGNQPQHF. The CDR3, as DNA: TGTGCCAGCAGCTTGTTAGGTAATCAGCCCCAGCATTTT.

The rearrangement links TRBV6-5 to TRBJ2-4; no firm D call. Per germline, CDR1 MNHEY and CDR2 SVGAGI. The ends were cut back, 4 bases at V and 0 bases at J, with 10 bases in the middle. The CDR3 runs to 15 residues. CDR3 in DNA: TGTGCCAGCAGTTCCCCCCGGGTAGCCAAAAACATTCAGTACTTC. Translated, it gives CASSSPRVAKNIQYF.

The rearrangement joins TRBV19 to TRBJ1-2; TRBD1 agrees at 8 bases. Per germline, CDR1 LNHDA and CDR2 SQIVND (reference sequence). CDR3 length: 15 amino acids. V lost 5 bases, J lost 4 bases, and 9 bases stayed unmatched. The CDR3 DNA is TGTGCCAGTAGTGCCGACAGGGGACTTGGCTATGGCTACACCTTC. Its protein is CASSADRGLGYGYTF.

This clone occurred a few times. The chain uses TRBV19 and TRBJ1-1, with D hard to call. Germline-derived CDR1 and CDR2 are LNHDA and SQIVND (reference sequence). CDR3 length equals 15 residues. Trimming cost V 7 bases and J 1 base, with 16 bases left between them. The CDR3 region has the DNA TGTGCCAGTAAGTATGCCCATTGGGAGAACACTGAAGCTTTCTTT. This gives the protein CASKYAHWENTEAFF.

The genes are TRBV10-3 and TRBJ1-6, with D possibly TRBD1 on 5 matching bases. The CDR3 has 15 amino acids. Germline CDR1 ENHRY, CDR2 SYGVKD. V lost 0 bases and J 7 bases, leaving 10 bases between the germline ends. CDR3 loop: CAISESTGGNSPLHF. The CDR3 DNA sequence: TGTGCCATCAGTGAGTCTACAGGAGGGAATTCACCCCTCCACTTT.

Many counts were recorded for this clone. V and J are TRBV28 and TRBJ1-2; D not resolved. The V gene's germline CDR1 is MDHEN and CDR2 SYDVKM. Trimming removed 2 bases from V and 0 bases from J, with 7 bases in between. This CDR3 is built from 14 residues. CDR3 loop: CASSLAAANYGYTF. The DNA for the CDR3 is TGTGCCAGCAGTTTAGCAGCAGCTAACTATGGCTACACCTTC.

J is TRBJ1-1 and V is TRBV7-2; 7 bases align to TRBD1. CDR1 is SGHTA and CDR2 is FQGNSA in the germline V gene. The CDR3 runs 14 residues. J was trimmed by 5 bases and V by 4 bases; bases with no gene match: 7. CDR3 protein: CASSSQVRGTEAFF. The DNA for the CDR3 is TGTGCCAGCAGCTCCCAGGTCAGGGGGACTGAAGCTTTCTTT.

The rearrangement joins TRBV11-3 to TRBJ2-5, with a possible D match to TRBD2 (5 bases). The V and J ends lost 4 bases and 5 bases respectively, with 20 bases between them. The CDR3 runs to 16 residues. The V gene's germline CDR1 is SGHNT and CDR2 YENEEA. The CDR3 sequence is CASSYKDFHPGETQYF. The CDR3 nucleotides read TGTGCCAGCAGCTACAAGGACTTTCACCCTGGGGAGACCCAGTACTTC.

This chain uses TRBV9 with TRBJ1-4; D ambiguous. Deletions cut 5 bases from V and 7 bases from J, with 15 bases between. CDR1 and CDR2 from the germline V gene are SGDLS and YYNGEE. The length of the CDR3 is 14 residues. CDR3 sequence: CASRPEGRGEKLFF. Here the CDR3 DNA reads TGTGCCAGCAGGCCCGAGGGAAGAGGTGAAAAACTGTTTTTT.

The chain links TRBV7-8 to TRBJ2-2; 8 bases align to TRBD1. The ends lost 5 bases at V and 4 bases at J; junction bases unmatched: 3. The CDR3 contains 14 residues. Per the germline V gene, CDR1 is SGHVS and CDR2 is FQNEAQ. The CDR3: CASSPGGSTGELFF. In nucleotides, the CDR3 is TGTGCCAGCAGCCCAGGGGGCAGCACCGGGGAGCTGTTTTTT.

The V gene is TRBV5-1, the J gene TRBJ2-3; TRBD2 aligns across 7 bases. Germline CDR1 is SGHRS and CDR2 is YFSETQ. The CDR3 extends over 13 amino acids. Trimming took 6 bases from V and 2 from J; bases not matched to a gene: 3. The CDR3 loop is CASNLAVTDTQYF. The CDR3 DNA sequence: TGCGCCAGCAACCTAGCGGTCACAGATACGCAGTATTTT.

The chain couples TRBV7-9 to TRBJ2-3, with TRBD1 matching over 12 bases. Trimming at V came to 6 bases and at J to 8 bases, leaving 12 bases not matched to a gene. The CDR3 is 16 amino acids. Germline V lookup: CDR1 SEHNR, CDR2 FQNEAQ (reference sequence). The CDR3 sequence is CASSSPGQGAGVTQYF. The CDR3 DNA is TGTGCCAGCAGTTCTCCGGGACAGGGGGCCGGAGTTACGCAGTATTTT.

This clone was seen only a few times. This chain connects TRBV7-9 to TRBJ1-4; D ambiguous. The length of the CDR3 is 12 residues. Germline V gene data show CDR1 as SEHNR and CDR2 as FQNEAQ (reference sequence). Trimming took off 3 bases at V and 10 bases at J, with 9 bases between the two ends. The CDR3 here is CASSFTEGKLFF. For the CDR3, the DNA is TGTGCCAGCAGCTTCACCGAGGGAAAACTGTTTTTT.

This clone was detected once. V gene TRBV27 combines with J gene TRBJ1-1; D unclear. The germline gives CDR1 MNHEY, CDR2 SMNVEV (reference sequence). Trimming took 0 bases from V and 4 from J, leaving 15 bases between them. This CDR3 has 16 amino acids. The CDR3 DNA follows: TGTGCCAGCAGTTTATCCGTCCAGACAATCTTCACTGAAGCTTTCTTT. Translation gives CASSLSVQTIFTEAFF.

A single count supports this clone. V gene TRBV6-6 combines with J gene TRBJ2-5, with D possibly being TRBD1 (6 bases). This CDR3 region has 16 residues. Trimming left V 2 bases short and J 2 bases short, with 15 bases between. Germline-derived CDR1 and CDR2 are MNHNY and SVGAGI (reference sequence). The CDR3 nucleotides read TGTGCCAGCAGTTACGGGACACGTCACCCGCAAGAGACCCAGTACTTC. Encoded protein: CASSYGTRHPQETQYF.

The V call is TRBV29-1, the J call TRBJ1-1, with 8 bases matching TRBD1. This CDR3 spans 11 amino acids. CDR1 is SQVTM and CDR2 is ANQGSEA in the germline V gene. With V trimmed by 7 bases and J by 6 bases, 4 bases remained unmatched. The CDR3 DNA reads TGCAGCGCGGACAGGGTCGCTGAAGCTTTCTTT. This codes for CSADRVAEAFF.

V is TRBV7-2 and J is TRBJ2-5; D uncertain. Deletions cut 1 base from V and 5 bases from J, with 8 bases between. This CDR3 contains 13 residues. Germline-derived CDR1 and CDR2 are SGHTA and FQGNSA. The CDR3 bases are TGTGCCAGCAGCTTAGGGGAATGGGAGACCCAGTACTTC. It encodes CASSLGEWETQYF.

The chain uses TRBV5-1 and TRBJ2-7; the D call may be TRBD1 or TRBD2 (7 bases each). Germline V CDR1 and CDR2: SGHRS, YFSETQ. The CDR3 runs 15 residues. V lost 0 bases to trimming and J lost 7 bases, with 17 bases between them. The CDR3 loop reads CASSLDRGHGGEQYF. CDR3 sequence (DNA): TGCGCCAGCAGCTTGGACAGGGGACACGGGGGGGAGCAGTACTTC.

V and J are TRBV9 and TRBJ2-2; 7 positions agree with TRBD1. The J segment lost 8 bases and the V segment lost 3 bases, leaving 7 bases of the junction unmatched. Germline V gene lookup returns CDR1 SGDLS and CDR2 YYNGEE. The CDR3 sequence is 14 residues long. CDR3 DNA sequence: TGTGCCAGCAGCGACCGGGACAGCATGGGGGAGCTGTTTTTT. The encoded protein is CASSDRDSMGELFF.

DNA of the CDR3: TGTGCCAGCAGCGTAGATGCAGGCAAGATAACCGGGGAGCTGTTTTTT. Its protein is CASSVDAGKITGELFF. This chain links TRBV9 with TRBJ2-2; D is uncertain. CDR3 length equals 16 residues. The V end lost 0 bases, the J end lost 5 bases, and 14 bases lay between the germline ends. Looked up from germline, CDR1 is SGDLS and CDR2 is YYNGEE.

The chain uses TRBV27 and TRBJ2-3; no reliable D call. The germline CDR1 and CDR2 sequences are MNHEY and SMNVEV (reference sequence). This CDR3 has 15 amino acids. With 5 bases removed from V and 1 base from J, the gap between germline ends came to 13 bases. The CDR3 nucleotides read TGTGCCAGCAGTCCGGACCTCGGAGGCACAGATACGCAGTATTTT. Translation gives CASSPDLGGTDTQYF.

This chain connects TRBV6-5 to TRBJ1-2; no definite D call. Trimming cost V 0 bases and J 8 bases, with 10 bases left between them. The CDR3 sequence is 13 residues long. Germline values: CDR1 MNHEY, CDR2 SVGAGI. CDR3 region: CASSYSKFRGYTF. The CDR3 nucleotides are TGTGCCAGCAGTTACTCGAAGTTCCGGGGCTACACCTTC.

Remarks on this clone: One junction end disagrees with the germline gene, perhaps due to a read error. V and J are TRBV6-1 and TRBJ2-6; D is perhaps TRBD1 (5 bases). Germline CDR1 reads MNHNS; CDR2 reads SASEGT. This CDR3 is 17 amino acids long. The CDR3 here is CAISDRQGSSGANVLTF. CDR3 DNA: TGTGCCATCAGTGACCGCCAGGGCTCCTCTGGGGCCAACGTCCTGACTTTC.

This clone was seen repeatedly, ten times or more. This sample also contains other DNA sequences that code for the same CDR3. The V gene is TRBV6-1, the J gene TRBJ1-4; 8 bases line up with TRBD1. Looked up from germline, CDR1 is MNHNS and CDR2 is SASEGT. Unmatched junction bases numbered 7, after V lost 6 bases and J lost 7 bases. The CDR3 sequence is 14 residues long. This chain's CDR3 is CASSDGQGGEKLFF. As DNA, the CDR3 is TGTGCCAGCAGCGACGGACAGGGAGGTGAAAAACTGTTTTTT.

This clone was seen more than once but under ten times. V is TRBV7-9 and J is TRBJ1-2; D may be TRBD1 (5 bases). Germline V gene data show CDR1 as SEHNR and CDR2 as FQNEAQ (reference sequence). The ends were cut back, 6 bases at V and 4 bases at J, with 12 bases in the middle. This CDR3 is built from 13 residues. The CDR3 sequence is CASSPTVGYGYTF. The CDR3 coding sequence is TGTGCCAGCAGTCCGACAGTCGGCTATGGCTACACCTTC.

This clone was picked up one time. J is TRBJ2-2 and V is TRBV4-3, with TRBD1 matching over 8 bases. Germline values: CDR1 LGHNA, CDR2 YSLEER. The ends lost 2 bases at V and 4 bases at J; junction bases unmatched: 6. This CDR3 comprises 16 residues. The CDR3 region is CASSQWAGGLTGELFF. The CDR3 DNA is TGCGCCAGCAGCCAATGGGCAGGGGGCCTCACCGGGGAGCTGTTTTTT.